This entry features one TCR beta chain sequence. Its binding antigen is unknown. No qualities accompany the bases; no much larger clone lies one base away. This sample was included in a study of preoperative IRX-2 immunotherapy in early breast cancer (dated by TCRdb to the late 2010s). The library was obtained by the immunoSEQ multiplex PCR assay. The clones in this table, taken by TCRdb from immuneACCESS, are in-frame only. Not every clone is retained; where verified, under half of the shortfall comes from an unresolved V gene, and the cause of the rest is unknown. The sample profile shows about 33,000 clones; about 90% of them were found once. 1.5% to 2% of the sample comes from the top ten. The germline V gene sets CDR1 to MGHRA and CDR2 to YSYEKL. Cut back by 2 bases and 8 bases, the V and J ends lie 12 bases apart. The cysteine opens and the phenylalanine closes a CDR3 of 13 amino acids. The CDR3 DNA has 39 bases and is translated from base 1.

The treatment or condition label here, explained by the study, means: preoperative locoregional IRX-2 cytokine immunotherapy. The samples were obtained from a phase Ib study that tested preoperative, locoregional IRX-2 cytokine immunotherapy designed to prime immune responses. The donors were early-stage breast cancer patients who were given IRX-2 prior to surgery. The sequence was obtained from a human donor with breast cancer. Specimen: tumor tissue, collected after IRX-2 immunotherapy. The chain couples TRBV4-1 to TRBJ1-2; there is no confident call for the D gene. CDR3 sequence: CASSQMGSYGYTF. The DNA reads as follows: TGCGCCAGCAGCCAAATGGGGAGTTACGGCTACACCTTC.